Sequencing of this TCR beta chain was carried out in a study of early T cells in non-severe SARS-CoV-2 infection. For the study at large: Bulk RNA isolated from unsorted whole blood underwent sequencing; chains were not paired. Study outcomes and limitations: Lookups in VDJdb leaned toward anti-spike CD8 responses and missed private and CD4 specificities.

Germline assignment: CDR1 SGHRS and CDR2 YFSETQ. J gave up 5 bases and V 4 bases, and 7 bases lay outside the gene matches. This CDR3 comprises 14 residues. Attachment of unique molecular identifiers to individual cDNA molecules was performed. Each CDR3 protein is one row after TCRdb ran MiXCR on the 5' RACE reads. The profile shows approximately 28,000 distinct CDR3 sequences, around 5.8% of them singletons. This clonotype was counted many times. The target antigen is unknown. The rearrangement links TRBV5-1 to TRBJ2-5, with 8 bases aligning to TRBD1. Sequencing used whole blood, obtained at baseline. The sequence was collected from an adult who was a healthcare worker with PCR-confirmed SARS-CoV-2 infection or an uninfected control (not recorded which). CDR3 bases: TGCGCCAGCAGCGTGCAGACAGGGGAGGAGACCCAGTACTTC. Translating gives CASSVQTGEETQYF. The full variable domain, with the rest looked up from reference TRBV5-1 and TRBJ2-5, is KAGVTQTPRYLIKTRGQQVTLSCSPISGHRSVSWYQQTPGQGLQFLFEYFSETQRNKGNFPGRFSGRQFSNSRSEMNVSTLELGDSALYLCASSVQTGEETQYFGPGTRLLVL.